Listed below are T cell receptor beta chains from one sample, sequenced in a study of blood T cell repertoires in COVID-19. Measured with immunoSEQ multiplex PCR; TCRdb has only the in-frame clones, and not every one. The sample shows roughly 330,000 clones, over 75% of them seen only once. Sequencing was done on a sample of peripheral blood. The origin of the receptors is a woman aged 45-59 years with active or convalescent COVID-19. The conserved cysteine and the conserved F or W are not part of the CDR3 here.

TRBV5-4	TRBJ1-2	ASSTSRQGGFYGYT
TRBV20-1	TRBJ1-1	SARDSRAF
TRBV5-1	TRBJ1-2	ASSLGGRSTNYGYT
TRBV10-3	TRBJ2-7	AVGTSNEQY
TRBV18	TRBJ1-1	ASSLHKNTEAF
TRBV6-5	TRBJ2-7	ASSYSTGQKNYEQY
TRBV5-4	TRBJ2-7	ASSLLAGVSYEQY
TRBV10-3	TRBJ1-1	ASADSTGTEAF
TRBV30	TRBJ1-5	AWSLPGDSNQPQH
TRBV3-1/TRBV3-2	TRBJ1-1	ASSTPQGPGTEAF
TRBV28	TRBJ1-5	ASNKDRASNQPQH
TRBV4-3	TRBJ1-3	ASRDVRPGLRGNTIY
TRBV4-3	TRBJ2-7	ASSQQDRGHEQY
TRBV6-5	TRBJ1-5	ASSYSGAGAQPQH
TRBV28	TRBJ2-7	ASSPSAGGGSYEQY
TRBV5-6	TRBJ1-2	ASSLPDRMYYGYT
TRBV29-1	TRBJ2-7	SVEMRDEQY
TRBV27	TRBJ2-6	ASSPGIRSGANVLT
TRBV7-2	TRBJ1-2	ASSLGGTGIGYT
TRBV18	TRBJ2-7	ASSPGLARTYEQY
TRBV7-9	TRBJ2-1	ASSPTRGLLNEQF
TRBV4-1	TRBJ1-1	ASSPRGGNTEAF
TRBV28	TRBJ2-7	ASETASSYEQY
TRBV7-2	TRBJ1-5	ASSLLSTDNQPQH
TRBV6-5	TRBJ1-2	ASSRDIGDGYT
TRBV27	TRBJ2-1	ASSSPAGTGKSGTIYNEQF
TRBV30	TRBJ1-2	AWSVPGTQGYT
TRBV4-1	TRBJ2-7	ASSQELALTLYEQY
TRBV6-5	TRBJ2-7	ASNRGGDYEQY
TRBV9	TRBJ2-7	ASSQTSGSSYEQY
TRBV5-1	TRBJ1-1	ASSLQGQNTEAF
TRBV3-1/TRBV3-2	TRBJ2-1	ASSQDPRDSPGAARSYNEQF
TRBV7-2	TRBJ2-7	ASSSRAGGSYEQY
TRBV5-4	TRBJ2-1	ASSLGGSGGDNEQF
TRBV27	TRBJ1-5	ASSSRTGQRNQPQH
TRBV7-2	TRBJ2-1	ASSLTPRGYSYNEQF
TRBV7-2	TRBJ2-2	ASSLQGGAGELF
TRBV29-1	TRBJ2-7	SARTGGEQY
TRBV7-3	TRBJ2-1	ASSPYSGLATIEQF
TRBV7-2	TRBJ2-3	ASSLGTANTDTQY
TRBV5-1	TRBJ1-1	ASTGETEAF
TRBV19	TRBJ2-3	ASSILGASGGTDTQY
TRBV18	TRBJ1-6	ASSPNKELWSPLH
TRBV19	TRBJ2-7	ASSSRLAGRLYEQY
TRBV18	TRBJ1-1	ASSPPLGVNTEAF
TRBV27	TRBJ2-2	ASSPPRWGPDGELF
TRBV18	TRBJ2-7	ASSPDRGPYEQY
TRBV4-2	TRBJ1-5	ASSPRPPGSNQPQH